This note documents a single T cell receptor beta chain sequence. This sample was taken from a study of CD8 T cells in ankylosing spondylitis. Scientists made TCR beta libraries using quantitative 5'-RACE with molecular barcodes. Each CDR3 protein is one row after TCRdb ran MiXCR on the 5' RACE reads. The sample has just over 350,000 distinct CDR3 sequences; 20% to 25% are singletons. The germline V gene encodes CDR1 SNHLY and CDR2 FYNNEI. Trimming shortened V by 7 bases and J by 8 bases, and 24 bases separated the two germline ends. CDR3 size: 16 residues. The rearrangement links TRBV2 to TRBJ2-1; D gene uncertain. Sequencing was done on a sample of blood, either unsorted or a sorted T cell fraction (not recorded which). This clonotype was obtained from a male donor with ankylosing spondylitis or in good health (not recorded which). The CDR3 loop reads CASIVHGAVPFDEQFF. DNA of the CDR3: TGTGCCAGCATTGTCCATGGAGCCGTCCCTTTTGATGAGCAGTTCTTC.